This T cell receptor beta chain was recovered during a study of blood T cell repertoires in COVID-19. In the study overall: Acute and convalescent COVID-19 specimens originated in the United States, Italy and Spain. Nucleic acid was either cDNA or gDNA, and it came from T cells, B-cell-depleted T cells, or PBMCs.

The V segment lost 7 bases and the J segment 0 bases; nucleotides outside the gene matches: 2. Germline CDR1 MNHEY, CDR2 SVGAGI. The CDR3 runs 14 residues. In the authors' methods: The authors estimated nucleated cell counts from reference gene primer amplification. The method was immunoSEQ multiplex PCR; TCRdb's version includes in-frame clones alone and lacks a portion of them. The DNA was the basis for D and trimming; V, J and clone size are from that table. The sample lists around 50,000 clones, about 84% occurring once. The chain carries TRBV6-5 and TRBJ2-3; 9 bases match TRBD2. The specimen sequenced was peripheral blood. The receptor's source is a woman aged 55-70 years with acute or convalescent COVID-19. CDR3 residues: CASKTSGSTDTQYF. The CDR3 DNA reads as TGTGCCAGCAAGACTAGCGGAAGCACAGATACGCAGTATTTT.